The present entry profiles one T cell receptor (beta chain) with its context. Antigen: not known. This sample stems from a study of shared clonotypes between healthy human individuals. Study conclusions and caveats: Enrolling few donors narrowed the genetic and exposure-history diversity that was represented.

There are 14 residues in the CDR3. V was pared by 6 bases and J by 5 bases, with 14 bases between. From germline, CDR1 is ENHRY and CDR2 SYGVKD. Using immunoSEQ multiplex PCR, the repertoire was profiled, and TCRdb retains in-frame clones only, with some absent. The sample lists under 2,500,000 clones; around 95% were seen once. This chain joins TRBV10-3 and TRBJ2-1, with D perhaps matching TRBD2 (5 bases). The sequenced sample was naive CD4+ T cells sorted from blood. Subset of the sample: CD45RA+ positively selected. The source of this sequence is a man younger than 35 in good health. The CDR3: CAISPDSKDNEQFF. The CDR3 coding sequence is TGTGCCATCAGCCCGGACTCGAAGGACAATGAGCAGTTCTTC.